A selection of T cell receptor beta chains follows, all from one sample in a study of cytomegalovirus exposure and HLA in healthy donors. The data were produced by immunoSEQ multiplex PCR, yet TCRdb's version contains in-frame clones alone and is incomplete. The sample lists 150,000 to 180,000 clones, roughly 80% occurring once. The sequenced sample consisted of PBMCs. The receptors stem from a man between 25 and 39 years old in good health and CMV-seropositive. Each CDR3 is given with its conserved first and last residue. The order of the fields is V gene, J gene, CDR3 protein.

TRBV6-4,TRBJ1-1,CAIQAPEAFF
TRBV5-6,TRBJ2-3,CASSFPTGGTDTQYF
TRBV19,TRBJ1-2,CASSPGQVNYGYTF
TRBV7-2,TRBJ1-6,CASSPLTGGRSPLHF
TRBV7-9,TRBJ1-1,CASSLKGAGTEAFF
TRBV19,TRBJ1-1,CASSIFSGAEAFF
TRBV19,TRBJ1-1,CASSFMNQGTEAFF
TRBV5-1,TRBJ1-1,CARATGENTEAFF
TRBV9,TRBJ1-1,CASSSLTVSNTEAFF
TRBV11-2,TRBJ2-1,CASSLGYRQGFYNEQFF
TRBV7-9,TRBJ1-1,CASSPPGQDQSGEAFF
TRBV5-1,TRBJ1-6,CASSLAGGQGGSPLHF
TRBV25-1,TRBJ1-2,CASTEGSYGYTF
TRBV5-1,TRBJ1-4,CASSLGSTTALNEKLFF
TRBV6-6,TRBJ1-2,CASSYLKYGDYGYTF
TRBV9,TRBJ2-1,CASSPSGGVYNEQFF
TRBV6-5,TRBJ1-5,CASSLQGNQPQHF
TRBV6-6,TRBJ1-1,CASSVDRVSSEAFF
TRBV15,TRBJ1-6,CATSRERRQNSPLHF
TRBV7-2,TRBJ2-1,CASSLARGNEQFF
TRBV30,TRBJ2-4,CAWSVAGGNIQYF
TRBV6-1,TRBJ1-5,CASSEAPGSNQPQHF
TRBV7-2,TRBJ1-1,CASSLSGNTEAFF
TRBV5-1,TRBJ1-1,CASSLLPRDGTEAFF
TRBV6-5,TRBJ2-2,CASSYSMEGTGELFF
TRBV20-1,TRBJ2-1,CSAGTQGEQFF
TRBV15,TRBJ2-5,CATSREVGETQYF
TRBV5-1,TRBJ1-1,CASSRDRVNTEAFF
TRBV27,TRBJ2-5,CASSRLGLARETQYF
TRBV19,TRBJ2-1,CASSRGTSGNNEQFF
TRBV10-1,TRBJ2-3,CASSESTSGTDTQYF
TRBV29-1,TRBJ2-1,CSVGVAGYNEQFF
TRBV15,TRBJ2-7,CATGAGIAGLDEQYF
TRBV5-4,TRBJ2-1,CASSIAGGASYNEQFF
TRBV9,TRBJ2-1,CASSVGGGGEHEQFF
TRBV4-1,TRBJ1-5,CASSQDGAGTQPQHF
TRBV29-1,TRBJ2-7,CSVVRMGAGGEQYF
TRBV6-5,TRBJ2-3,CASSYSRTSTDTQYF
TRBV6-1,TRBJ1-5,CASSAGDIPFQPQHF
TRBV5-4,TRBJ2-7,CASSPGLALTYEQYF
TRBV7-2,TRBJ1-6,CASSFDRGVAPLHF
TRBV2,TRBJ1-1,CASSESGVNTEAFF
TRBV30,TRBJ1-6,CACYRTGTGQSPLHF
TRBV20-1,TRBJ2-7,CSARDLYEQYF
TRBV7-9,TRBJ2-5,CASSPTGTGFQETQYF
TRBV5-4,TRBJ1-1,CASSLPGTVNTEAFF